A single sample gave rise to the 17 T cell receptor beta chains below, sequenced in a study of cytomegalovirus exposure and HLA in healthy donors. The table came from immunoSEQ multiplex PCR; TCRdb's copy has only in-frame clones and leaves some out. The table lists around 220,000 clones, over 70% of them singletons. Sequencing used PBMCs. Receptors originate from a woman aged 30 to 39 in good health and CMV-seropositive.

The count of this clone is one. CDR3 sequence (DNA): TGCAGCGTGGGGACGCAGGAAAGCTCCTACGAGCAGTACTTC. Encoded protein: CSVGTQESSYEQYF. The genes are TRBV29-1 and TRBJ2-7; D may correspond to TRBD1 or TRBD2 (5 bases each). Germline-derived CDR1 and CDR2 are SQVTM and ANQGSEA. V lost 6 bases, J lost 0 bases, and 15 bases lay in between. The CDR3 has 14 residues.

The chain links TRBV25-1 to TRBJ2-2; D not resolved. V shed 1 base and J shed 5 bases, with 8 bases lying between them. The CDR3 runs to 14 residues. Germline lookup yields CDR1 MGHDK and CDR2 SYGVNS. The CDR3 loop reads CASSEFGLTGELFF. The CDR3 DNA sequence: TGTGCCAGCAGTGAATTCGGATTAACCGGGGAGCTGTTTTTT.

The chain recombines TRBV28 with TRBJ1-1; no definite D call. There are 14 residues in the CDR3. CDR1 MDHEN and CDR2 SYDVKM come from the germline V gene. The V and J ends lost 7 bases and 0 bases respectively, with 12 bases between them. In DNA form, the CDR3 reads TGTGCCAGCATAAGTCCCTCGTTGAACACTGAAGCTTTCTTT. As protein: CASISPSLNTEAFF.

The CDR3 sequence is CASSLDGRNIQYF. The CDR3 region has the DNA TGTGCCAGCAGTTTAGACGGGCGAAACATTCAGTACTTC. V usage is TRBV27 and J usage is TRBJ2-4; the D is unclear. The germline gives CDR1 MNHEY, CDR2 SMNVEV (reference sequence). With 2 bases removed from V and 6 bases from J, the gap between germline ends came to 8 bases. The CDR3 is made up of 13 amino acids.

The chain links TRBV4-2 to TRBJ1-2; TRBD1 might be the D (5 bases). The CDR3 extends over 14 amino acids. V lost 0 bases, J lost 8 bases, and 13 bases lay in between. From germline, CDR1 is LGHNA and CDR2 YNFKEQ. The CDR3 sequence is CASSQDAAGQGYTF. The CDR3 DNA sequence: TGTGCCAGCAGCCAAGATGCCGCAGGGCAGGGCTACACCTTC.

The V gene is TRBV2, the J gene TRBJ1-1; D call uncertain. The V and J ends lost 4 bases and 3 bases respectively, with 3 bases between them. Germline V gives CDR1 SNHLY, CDR2 FYNNEI. There are 11 residues in the CDR3. In DNA form, the CDR3 reads TGTGCCAGCAGTGGCCACACTGAAGCTTTCTTT. Amino acids: CASSGHTEAFF.

This rearrangement joins TRBV19 to TRBJ1-5; no firm D call. The CDR3 has 12 residues. The V and J ends lost 6 bases and 7 bases respectively, with 10 bases between them. CDR1 and CDR2 from the germline V gene are LNHDA and SQIVND (reference sequence). The CDR3 region is CASSDPRQPQHF. As DNA, the CDR3 is TGTGCCAGTAGCGACCCTAGGCAGCCCCAGCATTTT.

The chain links TRBV29-1 to TRBJ1-2; the D is unclear. Germline CDR1 reads SQVTM; CDR2 reads ANQGSEA. Trimming stripped 4 bases from V and 5 bases from J, with 11 bases between. This CDR3 is 12 amino acids long. The CDR3 region is CSVAIGRYGYTF. In nucleotides, the CDR3 is TGCAGCGTTGCTATAGGGCGGTATGGCTACACCTTC.

The chain carries TRBV30 and TRBJ1-4; no definite D call. The CDR3 has 14 residues. Germline V CDR1 and CDR2: GTSNPN, SVGIG (reference sequence). Trimming took off 8 bases at V and 5 bases at J, with 18 bases between the two ends. The CDR3 DNA reads as TGTGCCGTCGAAATAGCCGCGCGGAATGAAAAACTGTTTTTT. It translates to CAVEIAARNEKLFF.

This chain joins TRBV28 and TRBJ1-5, with TRBD1 as a possible D gene (6 bases). The CDR3 is 14 amino acids. V was pared by 6 bases and J by 4 bases, with 13 bases between. Germline CDR1 MDHEN, CDR2 SYDVKM. The CDR3, as DNA: TGTGCCAGCAGACCAAGGACAGCTAATCAGCCCCAGCATTTT. Encoded protein: CASRPRTANQPQHF.

This clone was recorded a few times. The chain joins TRBV10-3 to TRBJ1-5; maybe TRBD1 (5 bases). This CDR3 comprises 16 residues. Trimming took off 2 bases at V and 6 bases at J, with 17 bases between the two ends. Germline CDR1 ENHRY, CDR2 SYGVKD. The CDR3 sequence: CAISEAGTRSGQPQHF. In DNA form, the CDR3 reads TGTGCCATCAGTGAGGCCGGGACTCGGAGTGGTCAGCCCCAGCATTTT.

The V and J genes are TRBV4-1 and TRBJ2-1; 10 bases align to TRBD2. V gave up 1 base and J gave up 7 bases; unmatched junction bases: 10. Per germline, CDR1 MGHRA and CDR2 YSYEKL. The CDR3 loop spans 17 amino acids. The CDR3 loop is CASSQGSLAGVINEQFF. Written as DNA, the CDR3 is TGCGCCAGCAGCCAAGGATCTCTAGCGGGAGTAATAAATGAGCAGTTCTTC.

The J gene is TRBJ2-1, the V gene TRBV7-9; 7 nucleotides align to TRBD1. This CDR3 region has 15 residues. From germline, CDR1 is SEHNR and CDR2 FQNEAQ (reference sequence). The J segment lost 5 bases and the V segment lost 2 bases, leaving 6 bases of the junction unmatched. In DNA, the CDR3 is TGTGCCAGCAGCTTAAGCGCGACAGGGAACAATGAGCAGTTCTTC. Translation: CASSLSATGNNEQFF.

CDR3: CASSLSGGTNGNEQFF. The CDR3 nucleotides read TGCGCCAGCAGCCTCTCGGGCGGGACTAACGGCAATGAGCAGTTCTTC. V gene TRBV4-1 combines with J gene TRBJ2-1; 7 bases are shared with TRBD2. Germline values: CDR1 MGHRA, CDR2 YSYEKL. Trimming cost V 4 bases and J 6 bases; bases outside gene matches: 12. CDR3 length: 16 residues.

This sequence joins TRBV10-3 and TRBJ2-2; D is ambiguous. V shed 8 bases and J shed 2 bases, with 6 bases lying between them. This CDR3 region has 12 residues. The germline V gene has CDR1 ENHRY and CDR2 SYGVKD. The CDR3 reads CAIVDNTGELFF. The DNA for the CDR3 is TGTGCCATCGTTGACAACACCGGGGAGCTGTTTTTT.

This chain links TRBV9 with TRBJ2-7; D is possibly TRBD2 (6 bases). CDR3 size: 12 residues. From germline, CDR1 is SGDLS and CDR2 YYNGEE. V was cut by 4 bases and J by 4 bases, with 9 bases left in between. The CDR3 DNA is TGTGCCAGCAGCCCCGCGGGGTACGAGCAGTACTTC. Its protein product is CASSPAGYEQYF.

This clone was recorded once. The CDR3 region is CASRETGLAGYTF. The CDR3 DNA follows: TGTGCCAGCAGAGAGACAGGCCTCGCGGGCTACACCTTC. This chain joins TRBV6-5 and TRBJ1-2, with D possibly matching TRBD1 (6 bases). V gave up 6 bases and J gave up 8 bases, with 16 bases separating them. The CDR3 has 13 amino acids. Germline CDR1 MNHEY, CDR2 SVGAGI.